This TCR beta chain came from a study of blood T cell repertoires in COVID-19. About the study: Specimens from acute and convalescent COVID-19 originated in the United States, Italy and Spain. Sources were T cells, B-cell-depleted T cells, or PBMCs; the material itself was cDNA or gDNA.

As concerns this clone: Other DNA sequences from this sample encode an identical CDR3 as well.

The authors' processing: Estimated nucleated cell counts came from reference gene primer amplification. TCRdb keeps only in-frame clones here, not all; method: immunoSEQ multiplex PCR. From that table come the V and J calls and clone size; the DNA was used to work out D and trimming. Counted here are about 260,000 clones, 75% to 90% occurring once; the ten biggest clones make up around 7.8%. CDR1 and CDR2 (germline): SGHRS, YFSETQ. CDR3 size: 14 residues. Trimming removed 4 bases from V and 1 base from J; junction bases left unmatched: 3. The TCR was taken from a human donor in a cohort sampled during active COVID-19. Sequencing input: peripheral blood. The chain uses TRBV5-1 and TRBJ2-7, with 9 bases fitting TRBD1. The CDR3 spells CASSGGTGSYEQYF. The CDR3 bases are TGCGCCAGCAGCGGAGGGACAGGGTCCTACGAGCAGTACTTC. Combining the CDR3 with reference TRBV5-1 and TRBJ2-7 gives the whole variable domain KAGVTQTPRYLIKTRGQQVTLSCSPISGHRSVSWYQQTPGQGLQFLFEYFSETQRNKGNFPGRFSGRQFSNSRSEMNVSTLELGDSALYLCASSGGTGSYEQYFGPGTRLTVT.